This TCR beta chain was observed in a study of cytomegalovirus exposure and HLA in healthy donors. Regarding this clone: The antigen is unknown.

Overall study results and limits: The only immune exposure information that was available was CMV serostatus. Researchers counted around 170 TCR beta chains as cytomegalovirus-associated.

13 Jbeta primers and 60 Vbeta primers were used for the PCR. Only in-frame clones appear in the TCRdb table, and some are missing; sequencing was by immunoSEQ multiplex PCR. The profile shows roughly 190,000 clones, approximately 85% of them singletons. Sequencing input: PBMCs. This TCR was sampled from a woman aged 18 to 35 in good health and CMV-seronegative.

This chain's CDR3 is CASSLGGGGWTGANVLTF. The CDR3 DNA reads as TGTGCCAGCAGTTTAGGAGGAGGTGGTTGGACTGGGGCCAACGTCCTGACTTTC. The chain employs TRBV28 and TRBJ2-6, with TRBD2 as a possible D gene (5 bases). Germline V CDR1 and CDR2: MDHEN, SYDVKM. Trimming shortened V by 2 bases and J by 2 bases, and 16 bases separated the two germline ends. This CDR3 is built from 18 residues.